This entry lists 24 T cell receptor beta chains sequenced from one sample in a study of T cell changes during pregnancy in multiple sclerosis. Generated by immunoSEQ multiplex PCR, the TCRdb table keeps only in-frame clones and is missing some. The sample records around 72,000 clones, 80% to 95% being singletons. The sample was CD4+ T cells from peripheral blood mononuclear cells, taken before pregnancy. Source of these receptors: a female donor with multiple sclerosis, enrolled in a pregnancy study.

The chain carries TRBV5-4 and TRBJ1-2, with 7 bases matching TRBD1. There are 16 residues in the CDR3. The V gene end was trimmed by 4 bases and the J gene end by 5 bases; junction bases not matched to a gene: 14. Germline V gene data show CDR1 as SGHNT and CDR2 as YYREEE (reference sequence). In DNA, the CDR3 is TGTGCCAGCAGCCAGAAGACAGGGACGGGCTTTTATGGCTACACCTTC. Its protein is CASSQKTGTGFYGYTF.

This chain uses TRBV5-6 with TRBJ1-2; D not resolved. The CDR3 totals 16 residues. With 4 bases removed from V and 2 bases from J, the gap between germline ends came to 18 bases. CDR1 and CDR2 (germline): SGHDT, YYEEEE. The CDR3 bases are TGTGCCAGCAGCCCCGCCGGGAAAGGGAAAAACTATGGCTACACCTTC. Its protein product is CASSPAGKGKNYGYTF.

In its sample, this clone was seen once. The V gene is TRBV6-1, the J gene TRBJ2-3; D is perhaps TRBD2 (5 bases). The CDR3 loop spans 13 amino acids. The V end was cut by 6 bases, the J end by 6 bases, with 13 bases between. Germline V CDR1 and CDR2: MNHNS, SASEGT. CDR3 in DNA: TGTGCCAGCAGACTAGGACCTGGCGATACGCAGTATTTT. Protein product: CASRLGPGDTQYF.

About this clone itself: At the DNA level, this CDR3 is encoded by other sequences in the same sample as well. The chain employs TRBV6-5 and TRBJ1-1; no clear D. The CDR3 loop spans 11 amino acids. CDR1 MNHEY and CDR2 SVGAGI come from the germline V gene. V lost 7 bases and J 5 bases, leaving 8 bases between the germline ends. CDR3 region: CASTRGTEAFF. CDR3 nucleotides: TGTGCCAGCACCCGAGGGACTGAAGCTTTCTTT.

CDR3 in DNA: TGTGCCAGCAGCTTGACCAGGGTTTTGGGACTGACTGAAGCTTTCTTT. Protein: CASSLTRVLGLTEAFF. This chain uses TRBV7-2 with TRBJ1-1, with TRBD1 as a possible D gene (5 bases). CDR1 and CDR2 from the germline V gene are SGHTA and FQGNSA. Trimming stripped 3 bases from V and 5 bases from J, with 19 bases between. There are 16 residues in the CDR3.

The chain couples TRBV19 to TRBJ2-7, with a weak D call TRBD1 (6 bases). The ends were cut back, 5 bases at V and 1 base at J, with 6 bases in the middle. The length of the CDR3 is 12 residues. The germline V gene encodes CDR1 LNHDA and CDR2 SQIVND (reference sequence). CDR3 coding DNA: TGTGCCAGTAGTGACAGGTCCTACGAGCAGTACTTC. It yields the protein CASSDRSYEQYF.

The CDR3 nucleotides read TGTGCCAGCAGCTTAGGAGGTTCGAGGGGCTACACCTTC. Amino acid sequence: CASSLGGSRGYTF. J is TRBJ1-2 and V is TRBV11-3, with no clear D. The CDR3 spans 13 residues. From germline, CDR1 is SGHNT and CDR2 YENEEA. The germline V and J ends were trimmed by 1 base and 8 bases, with 11 bases remaining between them. Filled out from reference TRBV11-3 and TRBJ1-2, the complete variable domain reads EAGVVQSPRYKIIEKKQPVAFWCNPISGHNTLYWYLQNLGQGPELLIRYENEEAVDDSQLPKDRFSAERLKGVDSTLKIQPAELGDSAVYLCASSLGGSRGYTFGSGTRLTVV.

This clone came up once. V and J are TRBV15 and TRBJ1-1; 9 bases fit TRBD1. CDR1 and CDR2 from the germline V gene are LNHNV and YYDKDF (reference sequence). The CDR3 totals 13 residues. V gave up 9 bases and J gave up 3 bases; unmatched junction bases: 5. DNA for the CDR3: TGTGCCACGGGACAGGGTCCGGACACTGAAGCTTTCTTT. Amino acids: CATGQGPDTEAFF.

J is TRBJ2-1 and V is TRBV11-3; tentative D call: TRBD2 (5 bases). CDR3 size: 14 residues. From germline, CDR1 is SGHNT and CDR2 YENEEA. Trimming stripped 5 bases from V and 0 bases from J, with 8 bases between. The CDR3 sequence: CASSPAGSYNEQFF. Written as DNA, the CDR3 is TGTGCCAGCAGCCCGGCGGGCTCCTACAATGAGCAGTTCTTC.

This clone came up a few times. V and J are TRBV19 and TRBJ2-7; 8 bases are shared with TRBD2. Losses at the gene ends were 10 bases for V and 0 bases for J; bases not matched to a gene: 8. The germline V gene encodes CDR1 LNHDA and CDR2 SQIVND (reference sequence). The CDR3 extends over 14 amino acids. The CDR3 coding sequence is TGTGCCACCCGCACCGGGACTAGCTCCTACGAGCAGTACTTC. Its protein product is CATRTGTSSYEQYF.

The V gene is TRBV9, the J gene TRBJ2-3; 8 bases are a match to TRBD2. Germline V gene lookup returns CDR1 SGDLS and CDR2 YYNGEE. This CDR3 contains 16 residues. Trimming cost V 4 bases and J 0 bases; bases outside gene matches: 7. The CDR3 DNA reads as TGTGCCAGCAGCATACGTCCTAGCGGGAGCACAGATACGCAGTATTTT. It is translated as CASSIRPSGSTDTQYF.

This clone was seen just once. This sequence joins TRBV27 and TRBJ1-2; 9 bases agree with TRBD1. With 8 bases clipped from V and 7 bases from J, the junction kept 11 bases outside the gene matches. This CDR3 is built from 14 residues. Germline V gene data show CDR1 as MNHEY and CDR2 as SMNVEV (reference sequence). CDR3 amino acids: CASRAGTGIFGYTF. Written as DNA, the CDR3 is TGTGCCAGCCGCGCCGGGACAGGGATCTTTGGCTACACCTTC.

The chain is built from TRBV10-3 and TRBJ2-5, with 8 bases identical to TRBD2. Germline CDR1 reads ENHRY; CDR2 reads SYGVKD. The V and J ends lost 0 bases and 5 bases, in that order; junction bases with no gene match: 8. The CDR3 loop spans 16 amino acids. The CDR3 nucleotides read TGTGCCATCAGTGAGTCAGGCGGGAGGATGGGGGAGACCCAGTACTTC. Translated, it gives CAISESGGRMGETQYF.

The CDR3 nucleotides are TGCAGCGCCCGACAGGGGGCTTACACTGAAGCTTTCTTT. Its translation is CSARQGAYTEAFF. The V and J genes are TRBV29-1 and TRBJ1-1; TRBD1 matches 10 bases. Germline trimming cut 7 bases from V and 3 bases from J; bases unmatched to any gene: 5. In germline, CDR1 is SQVTM, CDR2 ANQGSEA. CDR3 size: 13 residues.

The chain links TRBV19 to TRBJ2-3; 10 bases are a match to TRBD2. Germline V gives CDR1 LNHDA, CDR2 SQIVND (reference sequence). The CDR3 is 14 residues long. V lost 6 bases and J lost 11; bases outside the gene matches: 11. DNA for the CDR3: TGTGCCAGTAGGCTGGCCAGCGGGGGGGCCCGGCAGTATTTT. This codes for CASRLASGGARQYF.

The rearrangement joins TRBV6-1 to TRBJ2-5, with TRBD2 identical over 12 bases. Germline V gene sequence: CDR1 MNHNS, CDR2 SASEGT. The J segment lost 5 bases and the V segment lost 5 bases, leaving 6 bases of the junction unmatched. The CDR3 runs to 15 residues. CDR3 in DNA: TGTGCCAGCAGTCGGACTAGCGGGGCTGGTGAGACCCAGTACTTC. This encodes CASSRTSGAGETQYF.

The rearrangement joins TRBV7-9 to TRBJ2-7; D possibly corresponds to TRBD2 (5 bases). V lost 2 bases and J lost 3, with 8 bases in between. Per the germline V gene, CDR1 is SEHNR and CDR2 is FQNEAQ (reference sequence). The length of the CDR3 is 13 residues. The CDR3 loop reads CASSLLGSYEQYF. CDR3 bases: TGTGCCAGCAGCTTATTGGGGAGCTACGAGCAGTACTTC.

The rearrangement links TRBV7-2 to TRBJ1-2; a weak D match, TRBD1 (6 bases). V was cut by 4 bases and J by 3 bases, with 9 bases left in between. From germline, CDR1 is SGHTA and CDR2 FQGNSA. The CDR3 sequence is 13 residues long. CDR3 nucleotides: TGTGCCAGCAGCTGGTCAGGGGACTATGGCTACACCTTC. It is translated as CASSWSGDYGYTF.

The V and J genes are TRBV10-3 and TRBJ1-2, with unresolved D. Germline-derived CDR1 and CDR2 are ENHRY and SYGVKD. Trimming left V 4 bases short and J 7 bases short, with 19 bases between. The CDR3 contains 15 residues. The CDR3 region is CAISGETSRLGGYTF. In DNA form, the CDR3 reads TGTGCCATCAGTGGGGAAACTAGCCGACTAGGTGGCTACACCTTC.

The chain employs TRBV6-1 and TRBJ2-7, with D perhaps matching TRBD2 (6 bases). The V gene's germline CDR1 is MNHNS and CDR2 SASEGT. Trimming left V 0 bases short and J 4 bases short, with 10 bases between. This CDR3 spans 14 amino acids. The DNA for the CDR3 is TGTGCCAGCAGTGAAGCCGGGACTGGGTACGAGCAGTACTTC. Protein: CASSEAGTGYEQYF.

The J gene is TRBJ1-1, the V gene TRBV7-9, with D tentatively TRBD1 (5 bases). The V gene's germline CDR1 is SEHNR and CDR2 FQNEAQ (reference sequence). V lost 5 bases and J lost 2, with 15 bases in between. The CDR3 length is 15 residues. The CDR3 region is CASSHAGRENTEAFF. As DNA, the CDR3 is TGTGCCAGCAGCCACGCGGGACGGGAAAACACTGAAGCTTTCTTT.

Only one count was recorded for this clone. The chain links TRBV2 to TRBJ1-1; D not certain. Germline loops: CDR1 SNHLY, CDR2 FYNNEI. V lost 6 bases, J lost 0 bases, and 20 bases lay in between. The CDR3 loop spans 17 amino acids. The CDR3 region has the DNA TGTGCCAGCAGCACGTACGGGGATCTATTAATGAACACTGAAGCTTTCTTT. Amino acids: CASSTYGDLLMNTEAFF. The full variable domain, its missing parts supplied by reference TRBV2 and TRBJ1-1, is EPEVTQTPSHQVTQMGQEVILRCVPISNHLYFYWYRQILGQKVEFLVSFYNNEISEKSEIFDDQFSVERPDGSNFTLKIRSTKLEDSAMYFCASSTYGDLLMNTEAFFGQGTRLTVV.

V and J are TRBV7-2 and TRBJ1-1; the match to TRBD1 covers 8 bases. This CDR3 spans 14 amino acids. Germline trimming cut 5 bases from V and 5 bases from J; bases unmatched to any gene: 7. From germline, CDR1 is SGHTA and CDR2 FQGNSA. The DNA of the CDR3 is TGTGCCAGCAGCGAAAGACAGGGGTGGACTGAAGCTTTCTTT. Protein sequence: CASSERQGWTEAFF.

This chain joins TRBV5-1 and TRBJ2-5; 8 bases are shared with TRBD2. The germline gives CDR1 SGHRS, CDR2 YFSETQ. After removal of 0 bases from V and 2 bases from J, the junction contained 9 bases not matched to a gene. The CDR3 is 17 residues long. CDR3 residues: CASSLARSGSQQETQYF. The CDR3 bases are TGCGCCAGCAGCTTGGCCCGGAGCGGGAGTCAGCAAGAGACCCAGTACTTC. The variable domain in full, completed from reference TRBV5-1 and TRBJ2-5, reads KAGVTQTPRYLIKTRGQQVTLSCSPISGHRSVSWYQQTPGQGLQFLFEYFSETQRNKGNFPGRFSGRQFSNSRSEMNVSTLELGDSALYLCASSLARSGSQQETQYFGPGTRLLVL.